This T cell receptor (beta chain) was retrieved from a study of blood T cell repertoires in COVID-19. Looking at the study overall: Some COVID-19 samples were acute and others convalescent; all came from the United States, Italy and Spain. Sources were T cells, B-cell-depleted T cells, or PBMCs; the material itself was cDNA or gDNA.

The authors' processing: From reference gene primer amplification, estimates of nucleated cell counts were derived. Assay used: immunoSEQ multiplex PCR; TCRdb lists only in-frame clones, some missing. Clone size and V and J calls were adopted from that table, with D and trimming inferred from the DNA. The sample has some 150,000 clones; 90% are singletons. The specimen was peripheral blood. The sequence derives from a woman older than 75 with acute or convalescent COVID-19.

CDR3 in DNA: TGCGCCAGCAGAACCGGACAGGGCGAACCATATTACACCGGGGAGCTGTTTTTT. This sequence encodes CASRTGQGEPYYTGELFF. The J gene is TRBJ2-2, the V gene TRBV10-1, with TRBD1 matching over 8 bases. V gave up 6 bases and J gave up 3 bases; unmatched junction bases: 15. CDR3 length: 18 residues. Germline assignment: CDR1 WNHNN and CDR2 SYGVQD (reference sequence).